This passage covers 7 T cell receptor beta chains from one sample sequenced in a study of T cell changes during pregnancy in multiple sclerosis (dated by TCRdb to between 2019 and 2020). The library was obtained by the immunoSEQ multiplex PCR assay. Imported from immuneACCESS, the table was reduced by TCRdb to in-frame sequences with V and J called. These copies leave out some clones; in studies compared against another copy, an unresolved V gene accounts for under half, and the cause of the remainder is not known. For this sample there are 35,000 to 55,000 clones; 92% appear just once. The top ten clones comprise over 0.45% of the sample. The source was CD4+ T cells from peripheral blood mononuclear cells, collected in the third trimester of pregnancy. The source of these receptors is a female donor with multiple sclerosis, enrolled in a pregnancy study.

This chain uses TRBV9 with TRBJ1-3; tentatively, D is TRBD1 (5 bases). Germline-derived CDR1 and CDR2 are SGDLS and YYNGEE. This CDR3 region has 13 residues. V dropped 3 bases and J dropped 4 bases, with 8 bases sitting between them. The CDR3: CASSEGIGNTIYF. CDR3 coding DNA: TGTGCCAGCAGCGAGGGGATCGGAAACACCATATATTTT.

The DNA for the CDR3 is TGTGCCAGCAGCTTCACAGGGCGGAACTCCTACGAGCAGTACTTC. It yields the protein CASSFTGRNSYEQYF. The chain joins TRBV5-6 to TRBJ2-7; TRBD1 might be the D (6 bases). Trimming took off 2 bases at V and 0 bases at J, with 12 bases between the two ends. Germline V gene lookup returns CDR1 SGHDT and CDR2 YYEEEE. CDR3 length equals 15 residues.

In this sample, this clone turned up once. This chain joins TRBV19 and TRBJ1-5; 12 bases map to TRBD1. The germline V gene encodes CDR1 LNHDA and CDR2 SQIVND (reference sequence). V shed 5 bases, J shed 4 bases, and the junction held 9 bases outside the gene matches. There are 17 residues in the CDR3. Here the CDR3 reads CASSGTRDRGRNQPQHF. Written as DNA, the CDR3 is TGTGCCAGTAGTGGCACCCGGGACAGGGGGCGAAATCAGCCCCAGCATTTT.

The chain recombines TRBV19 with TRBJ2-1; 14 nucleotides line up with TRBD2. Trimming removed 7 bases from V and 8 bases from J; junction bases left unmatched: 7. The germline gives CDR1 LNHDA, CDR2 SQIVND (reference sequence). The CDR3 loop spans 15 amino acids. CDR3: CASKNGLAGGYEQFF. The CDR3 DNA sequence: TGTGCCAGTAAGAATGGACTAGCGGGAGGATATGAGCAGTTCTTC.

The chain links TRBV19 to TRBJ1-2; 9 bases agree with TRBD1. The CDR3 totals 15 residues. Trimming at V came to 7 bases and at J to 5 bases, leaving 11 bases not matched to a gene. Germline assignment: CDR1 LNHDA and CDR2 SQIVND (reference sequence). CDR3 protein: CASTSDRGRGYGYTF. The CDR3, as DNA: TGTGCCAGTACCTCGGACAGGGGAAGGGGGTATGGCTACACCTTC.

V and J are TRBV6-1 and TRBJ2-1, with D possibly being TRBD1 (6 bases). V was clipped by 4 bases and J by 4 bases, with 14 bases between them. The CDR3 is 15 residues long. Germline CDR1 reads MNHNS; CDR2 reads SASEGT. The DNA for the CDR3 is TGTGCCAGCAGTGGTGACAGGACCTTGTACAATGAGCAGTTCTTC. It codes for CASSGDRTLYNEQFF.

The chain has TRBV5-8 and TRBJ2-1; D is possibly TRBD2 (5 bases). Trimming removed 3 bases from V and 8 bases from J, with 21 bases in between. CDR1 is SGHTS and CDR2 is YDEGEE in the germline V gene. This CDR3 contains 16 residues. The CDR3, as DNA: TGTGCCAGCAGCTCGGGGTCCGGCGCCCCCTTTGATGAGCAGTTCTTC. This sequence encodes CASSSGSGAPFDEQFF. Complete variable domain (other parts from reference TRBV5-8 and TRBJ2-1): EAGVTQSPTHLIKTRGQQATLRCSPISGHTSVYWYQQALGLGLQFLLWYDEGEERNRGNFPPRFSGRQFPNYSSELNVNALELEDSALYLCASSSGSGAPFDEQFFGPGTRLTVL.